This note documents a single T cell receptor beta chain sequence. Its target is unknown. The V gene's germline CDR1 is SGHRS and CDR2 YFSETQ. Deletions cut 4 bases from V and 7 bases from J, with 14 bases between. The CDR3 consists of 14 residues. This record belongs to a study of T-cell memory formation after mild COVID-19. Overall study results and limits: Day 15 to 85 contracting clones showed balanced CD4/CD8; later expanders leaned CD4+. Of the contracting clones, CD4+ ones lay mainly in CM and EM, and CD8+ ones in EMRA.

Amplification by 5'RACE using constant-segment primers produced TCR alpha and TCR beta cDNA libraries that carried sample barcodes and UMIs. TCRdb ran MiXCR on the 5' RACE reads and lists one entry per CDR3 protein. The sample lists roughly 170,000 distinct CDR3 sequences; about a fifth were seen once. The gene calls are TRBV5-1 and TRBJ1-4; tentative D call: TRBD1 (5 bases). Sequencing input: PBMCs or a T cell subset sorted from them (not recorded which). This TCR was recovered from an adult woman who had mild COVID-19 (a few samples of this study predate the infection). Cell type and time point are not known. The CDR3 region has the DNA TGCGCCAGCAGCAGCGACAGACCTACTGAAAAACTGTTTTTT. Protein product: CASSSDRPTEKLFF.